This T cell receptor (beta chain) is from a study of vaccination effects on CD4 cells after COVID-19. Notes on this clone: Antigen unknown.

ViraFEST assay sequencing came after antigen-specific CD4+ T cells were expanded with viral peptide pools. Once cultured for 10 days, the cells underwent separation to obtain CD4+ T cells. Each participant received a vaccine that was either BNT162b2 or mRNA-1273, given as two doses. The data were produced by immunoSEQ multiplex PCR, yet TCRdb's version contains in-frame clones alone and is incomplete. The top ten hold approximately 1.5% of the sample, which has some 34,000 clones, roughly four fifths seen once. The input for sequencing was CD4+ T cells from PBMCs cultured with HCoV-NL63 spike peptides, taken after COVID-19 vaccination. This clonotype was sampled from a human donor who received a COVID-19 vaccine. Some clones in this sample may be carry-over from other donors' samples.

This chain's CDR3 is CASSSGQNTEAFF. DNA for the CDR3: TGTGCCAGCAGCTCAGGACAGAACACTGAAGCTTTCTTT. The V gene is TRBV7-3, the J gene TRBJ1-1; D is perhaps TRBD1 (5 bases). Germline V CDR1 and CDR2: SGHTA, FQGTGA. CDR3 length equals 13 residues. With 4 bases removed from V and 1 base from J, the gap between germline ends came to 7 bases.